This passage covers 30 T cell receptor beta chains from one sample sequenced in a study of T cell responses to AZD1222 COVID-19 vaccine. Sequencing was performed with immunoSEQ multiplex PCR; in TCRdb, only in-frame clones are kept and a portion is missing. Among around 130,000 clones, around 90% were seen once, and the ten largest hold roughly 4%. Material: peripheral blood, obtained 28 days after the second AZD1222 dose. Every receptor here comes from an adult who received the AZD1222 COVID-19 vaccine.

This clone was detected once. The rearrangement joins TRBV4-3 to TRBJ2-6; no definite D call. The CDR3 contains 14 residues. Germline V gene data show CDR1 as LGHNA and CDR2 as YSLEER. V shed 3 bases and J shed 2 bases, with 5 bases lying between them. CDR3 bases: TGCGCCAGCAGCCACAGTGCTGGGGCCAACGTCCTGACTTTC. Protein product: CASSHSAGANVLTF.

This chain links TRBV4-2 with TRBJ2-2, with unresolved D. Trimming removed 0 bases at V and 6 bases at J, with 5 bases between. CDR3 length equals 13 residues. The germline V gene has CDR1 LGHNA and CDR2 YNFKEQ. The DNA of the CDR3 is TGTGCCAGCAGCCAAGATATGGCCGGGGAGCTGTTTTTT. As protein: CASSQDMAGELFF.

The chain combines TRBV7-9 with TRBJ2-5, with TRBD1 matching 9 bases. The CDR3 length is 16 residues. Germline CDR1 is SEHNR and CDR2 is FQNEAQ (reference sequence). The trim removed 2 bases at V and 5 bases at J, leaving 9 bases unmatched. CDR3: CASSLTGGHVGETQYF. For the CDR3, the DNA is TGTGCCAGCAGCTTAACAGGGGGCCATGTTGGGGAGACCCAGTACTTC.

In its sample, this clone was seen once. This rearrangement joins TRBV3-1 (or the pseudogene TRBV3-2) to TRBJ1-1, with D maybe TRBD1 (5 bases). The CDR3 consists of 13 residues. With 2 bases removed from V and 10 bases from J, the gap between germline ends came to 14 bases. CDR1 is LGHDT, CDR2 YNNKEL, per germline (reference sequence). CDR3: CASSQPAGGGAFF. As DNA, the CDR3 is TGTGCCAGCAGCCAACCTGCGGGGGGGGGAGCTTTCTTT.

This rearrangement joins TRBV29-1 to TRBJ2-3; 11 nucleotides agree with TRBD2. Germline V gene sequence: CDR1 SQVTM, CDR2 ANQGSEA. The V and J ends lost 7 bases and 4 bases, in that order; junction bases with no gene match: 16. The CDR3 runs to 17 residues. The CDR3 spells CSATGAGSGGASDTQYF. The CDR3 bases are TGCAGCGCCACCGGCGCGGGTAGCGGGGGGGCGTCAGATACGCAGTATTTT.

The V gene is TRBV9, the J gene TRBJ2-2, with 8 bases identical to TRBD2. V lost 4 bases and J lost 5; bases outside the gene matches: 7. Per germline, CDR1 SGDLS and CDR2 YYNGEE. The CDR3 is 15 residues long. The CDR3: CASSPRGGRTGELFF. The DNA for the CDR3 is TGTGCCAGCAGCCCCCGGGGGGGCCGGACCGGGGAGCTGTTTTTT. Based on the CDR3 plus reference TRBV9 and TRBJ2-2, the full variable domain is DSGVTQTPKHLITATGQRVTLRCSPRSGDLSVYWYQQSLDQGLQFLIQYYNGEERAKGNILERFSAQQFPDLHSELNLSSLELGDSALYFCASSPRGGRTGELFFGEGSRLTVL.

J is TRBJ2-7 and V is TRBV6-2 or TRBV6-3; TRBD2 matches at 13 bases. Germline CDR1 and CDR2: MNHEY and SVGEGT. The CDR3 is 15 residues long. J was trimmed by 2 bases and V by 2 bases; bases with no gene match: 0. This CDR3 is CASSYGLAGAYEQYF. The DNA of the CDR3 is TGTGCCAGCAGTTACGGACTAGCGGGAGCCTACGAGCAGTACTTC.

V usage is TRBV6-6 and J usage is TRBJ2-5; D remains unclear. The V gene lost 2 bases and the J gene lost 2 bases, with 15 bases spanning the gap. Looked up from germline, CDR1 is MNHNY and CDR2 is SVGAGI (reference sequence). The CDR3 totals 16 residues. CDR3 DNA: TGTGCCAGCAGTTACCCGGCCGGCGTGGGACAAGAGACCCAGTACTTC. It yields the protein CASSYPAGVGQETQYF.

The V gene is TRBV28, the J gene TRBJ1-2; D may be TRBD1 (5 bases). V shed 2 bases and J shed 6 bases, with 16 bases lying between them. CDR1 is MDHEN, CDR2 SYDVKM, per germline. The CDR3 runs to 15 residues. The CDR3 reads CASSLGRGGLHGYTF. DNA for the CDR3: TGTGCCAGCAGTTTAGGTAGGGGAGGGTTGCATGGCTACACCTTC.

J is TRBJ2-7 and V is TRBV24-1; 7 bases align to TRBD1. V lost 8 bases to trimming and J lost 3 bases; unmatched junction nucleotides: 0. There are 11 residues in the CDR3. CDR1 and CDR2 from the germline V gene are KGHDR and SFDVKD. The CDR3: CATTGGYEQYF. CDR3 in DNA: TGTGCCACCACAGGGGGCTACGAGCAGTACTTC.

The rearrangement links TRBV6-2 or TRBV6-3 to TRBJ1-4, with no clear D. This CDR3 contains 14 residues. V was pared by 0 bases and J by 3 bases, with 5 bases between. CDR1 and CDR2 from the germline V gene are MNHEY and SVGEGT. This CDR3 reads CASSYSEANEKLFF. CDR3 DNA sequence: TGTGCCAGCAGTTACTCGGAGGCTAATGAAAAACTGTTTTTT.

The chain has TRBV6-1 and TRBJ1-3, with D hard to call. Germline CDR1 and CDR2: MNHNS and SASEGT. Trimming cost V 3 bases and J 0 bases, with 6 bases left between them. CDR3 size: 14 residues. This chain's CDR3 is CASSDPSSGNTIYF. The CDR3 DNA is TGTGCCAGCAGTGACCCTAGCTCTGGAAACACCATATATTTT.

The chain uses TRBV19 and TRBJ1-2; 12 bases match TRBD1. V lost 6 bases, J lost 5 bases, and 10 bases stayed unmatched. The CDR3 length is 16 residues. Germline-derived CDR1 and CDR2 are LNHDA and SQIVND (reference sequence). Here the CDR3 DNA reads TGTGCCAGTAGCGTTCAAGGGACAGGGGGCCCATATGGCTACACCTTC. This encodes CASSVQGTGGPYGYTF.

The V and J genes are TRBV11-2 and TRBJ2-7; D unclear. V dropped 2 bases and J dropped 2 bases, with 7 bases sitting between them. Germline CDR1 is SGHAT and CDR2 is FQNNGV. The CDR3 has 13 amino acids. In DNA form, the CDR3 reads TGTGCCAGCAGCTTAAGCAGGACCTACGAGCAGTACTTC. It translates to CASSLSRTYEQYF.

This chain links TRBV7-3 with TRBJ2-6; D unclear. The CDR3 contains 15 residues. Germline CDR1 is SGHTA and CDR2 is FQGTGA. V lost 2 bases, J lost 0 bases, and 5 bases lay in between. The CDR3 here is CASSLVLSGANVLTF. The DNA for the CDR3 is TGTGCCAGCAGCTTAGTCCTCTCTGGGGCCAACGTCCTGACTTTC.

As concerns this clone: The sample has other DNA sequences that encode this CDR3 too. The gene calls are TRBV9 and TRBJ2-7; 9 nucleotides match TRBD2. This CDR3 contains 15 residues. The junction had 2 bases not matched to a gene; V was cut back by 0 bases and J by 1 base. Looked up from germline, CDR1 is SGDLS and CDR2 is YYNGEE. This chain's CDR3 is CASSVGTSGSYEQYF. The DNA for the CDR3 is TGTGCCAGCAGCGTAGGTACTAGCGGGTCCTACGAGCAGTACTTC.

The rearrangement links TRBV2 to TRBJ1-2; possible D gene TRBD1, 5 bases. Trimming cost V 4 bases and J 1 base, with 13 bases left between them. This CDR3 spans 15 amino acids. In germline, CDR1 is SNHLY, CDR2 FYNNEI. The CDR3 sequence: CASSGATEINYGYTF. The CDR3 region has the DNA TGTGCCAGCAGTGGTGCGACAGAAATTAACTATGGCTACACCTTC.

The CDR3 here is CASRAFYGYTF. In nucleotides, the CDR3 is TGTGCCAGCAGGGCATTCTATGGCTACACCTTC. This chain connects TRBV2 to TRBJ1-2; D call uncertain. There are 11 residues in the CDR3. Germline V CDR1 and CDR2: SNHLY, FYNNEI. Trimming shortened V by 6 bases and J by 4 bases, and 6 bases separated the two germline ends. Full variable domain (outside the CDR3, taken from reference TRBV2 and TRBJ1-2): EPEVTQTPSHQVTQMGQEVILRCVPISNHLYFYWYRQILGQKVEFLVSFYNNEISEKSEIFDDQFSVERPDGSNFTLKIRSTKLEDSAMYFCASRAFYGYTFGSGTRLTVV.

This clone was detected only once. The gene calls are TRBV7-8 and TRBJ2-5; tentatively, D is TRBD1 (5 bases). Per germline, CDR1 SGHVS and CDR2 FQNEAQ. With 4 bases removed from V and 4 bases from J, the gap between germline ends came to 13 bases. The CDR3 has 14 residues. CDR3 coding DNA: TGTGCCAGCAGCTCTAGACAGATTGGAGAGACCCAGTACTTC. Encoded protein: CASSSRQIGETQYF.

The CDR3 sequence: CASSLTSGRHEQYF. CDR3 coding DNA: TGTGCCAGCAGTTTAACTAGCGGGAGGCACGAGCAGTACTTC. V usage is TRBV28 and J usage is TRBJ2-7; 12 bases match TRBD2. This CDR3 spans 14 amino acids. The V gene end was trimmed by 2 bases and the J gene end by 5 bases; junction bases not matched to a gene: 1. Germline CDR1 reads MDHEN; CDR2 reads SYDVKM.

V and J are TRBV6-6 and TRBJ1-1, with 7 bases that match TRBD1. CDR1 and CDR2 from the germline V gene are MNHNY and SVGAGI (reference sequence). The CDR3 covers 14 residues. J lost 0 bases, V lost 6 bases, and 4 bases had no gene match. The CDR3 DNA follows: TGTGCCAGCAGCTCGCAGGGGGTGAACACTGAAGCTTTCTTT. Its translation is CASSSQGVNTEAFF.

A few counts support this clone. The gene calls are TRBV3-1 (or the pseudogene TRBV3-2) and TRBJ1-2; D not resolved. V was trimmed by 2 bases and J by 4 bases, leaving 8 bases between them. The germline CDR1 and CDR2 sequences are LGHDT and YNNKEL (reference sequence). CDR3 length: 13 amino acids. CDR3 DNA: TGTGCCAGCAGCCAACGGGTACTCTATGGCTACACCTTC. Encoded protein: CASSQRVLYGYTF.

This clone was counted only a few times. This chain joins TRBV27 and TRBJ2-1; 9 bases fit TRBD1. The CDR3 covers 13 residues. After removal of 6 bases from V and 8 bases from J, the junction contained 5 bases not matched to a gene. Per germline, CDR1 MNHEY and CDR2 SMNVEV (reference sequence). The CDR3 loop is CASSQWTGDEQFF. The CDR3 DNA reads TGTGCCAGCAGCCAGTGGACAGGGGATGAGCAGTTCTTC.

CDR3 sequence reads: CASSQESLGMGNSPLHF. The CDR3 DNA reads as TGTGCCAGCAGCCAAGAAAGTTTAGGGATGGGGAATTCACCCCTCCACTTT. This chain connects TRBV4-2 to TRBJ1-6; D remains ambiguous. Germline V gene data show CDR1 as LGHNA and CDR2 as YNFKEQ. Trimming left V 0 bases short and J 7 bases short, with 16 bases between. This CDR3 spans 17 amino acids.

The V and J genes are TRBV5-4 and TRBJ1-6; 9 bases fit TRBD1. Germline CDR1 reads SGHNT; CDR2 reads YYREEE (reference sequence). V was pared by 4 bases and J by 8 bases, with 7 bases of the junction left unmatched. The CDR3 covers 15 residues. CDR3 DNA sequence: TGTGCCAGCAGCGCACTACAGGGGGCTGATTCACCCCTCCACTTT. Its protein is CASSALQGADSPLHF.

This clone appeared a few times. The genes are TRBV15 and TRBJ1-4; D might be TRBD1 (5 bases). Trimming removed 4 bases from V and 0 bases from J, with 12 bases in between. Germline V gene lookup returns CDR1 LNHNV and CDR2 YYDKDF (reference sequence). The CDR3 runs 16 residues. CDR3 loop: CATSKSGAATNEKLFF. Here the CDR3 DNA reads TGTGCCACCAGCAAGTCCGGGGCTGCAACTAATGAAAAACTGTTTTTT.

This clone showed up just once. CDR3 sequence: CATSDLSAKGWGEQFF. CDR3 nucleotide sequence: TGTGCCACCAGTGACCTTAGCGCAAAGGGGTGGGGTGAGCAGTTCTTC. The rearrangement uses TRBV24-1 and TRBJ2-1; D may be TRBD1 or TRBD2 (5 bases each). Germline CDR1 is KGHDR and CDR2 is SFDVKD. With 4 bases removed from V and 9 bases from J, the gap between germline ends came to 21 bases. The CDR3 is made up of 16 amino acids.

The chain is built from TRBV4-2 and TRBJ2-7; D not certain. CDR3 length: 16 amino acids. CDR1 is LGHNA, CDR2 YNFKEQ, per germline. V lost 0 bases and J 0 bases, leaving 12 bases between the germline ends. DNA of the CDR3: TGTGCCAGCAGCCAAGATTGGTCCGCCCCCTCCTACGAGCAGTACTTC. Protein: CASSQDWSAPSYEQYF.

This clone was seen once. The genes are TRBV5-8 and TRBJ2-1; D call uncertain. The CDR3 is 15 residues long. Germline V gives CDR1 SGHTS, CDR2 YDEGEE. Trimming removed 0 bases at V and 4 bases at J, with 11 bases between. The CDR3 DNA sequence: TGTGCCAGCAGCTTGGCGGGCCTCCCTTACAATGAGCAGTTCTTC. It yields the protein CASSLAGLPYNEQFF.

This sequence joins TRBV6-5 and TRBJ1-1; TRBD1 matches 9 bases. The germline V gene encodes CDR1 MNHEY and CDR2 SVGAGI. The junction had 3 bases not matched to a gene; V was cut back by 5 bases and J by 5 bases. The CDR3 has 13 amino acids. This CDR3 is CASSRQGGTEAFF. The CDR3 nucleotides are TGTGCCAGCAGTCGACAGGGGGGGACTGAAGCTTTCTTT.